The next 26 T cell receptor beta chains were all read from a single sample in a study of early T cells in non-severe SARS-CoV-2 infection. TCRdb fed the 5' RACE reads into MiXCR, producing one record per CDR3 protein. The sample lists tens of thousands of distinct CDR3 sequences; 16% were seen once. The specimen comprised whole blood, sampled at baseline. Every receptor here comes from an adult who was a healthcare worker with PCR-confirmed SARS-CoV-2 infection or an uninfected control (not recorded which).

The rearrangement joins TRBV30 to TRBJ1-3; no reliable D call. This CDR3 comprises 14 residues. Trimming took 0 bases from V and 4 from J, leaving 10 bases between them. Germline lookup yields CDR1 GTSNPN and CDR2 SVGIG (reference sequence). The DNA of the CDR3 is TGTGCCTGGAGTGTAGGAACAGTCGGAAACACCATATATTTT. It is translated as CAWSVGTVGNTIYF.

The chain uses TRBV20-1 and TRBJ2-2, with D possibly being TRBD2 (6 bases). Germline lookup yields CDR1 DFQATT and CDR2 SNEGSKA (reference sequence). Trimming took 6 bases from V and 1 from J, leaving 15 bases between them. This CDR3 has 15 amino acids. CDR3 sequence (DNA): TGCAGTGCCCCCTCGCGGGGTCGGAACACCGGGGAGCTGTTTTTT. It translates to CSAPSRGRNTGELFF.

This clonotype came up a few times. This chain links TRBV6-5 with TRBJ1-1; no definite D call. Deletions cut 7 bases from V and 5 bases from J, with 17 bases between. Germline assignment: CDR1 MNHEY and CDR2 SVGAGI. The CDR3 extends over 14 amino acids. CDR3 sequence: CASTPLEGGTEAFF. CDR3 DNA sequence: TGTGCCAGCACCCCCCTAGAGGGTGGGACTGAAGCTTTCTTT.

This chain connects TRBV3-1 to TRBJ2-4; D tentatively reads TRBD1 or TRBD2 (6 bases each). Trimming stripped 0 bases from V and 8 bases from J, with 17 bases between. This CDR3 has 16 residues. The germline gives CDR1 LGHDT, CDR2 YNNKEL (reference sequence). DNA of the CDR3: TGTGCCAGCAGCCAAGATGGAGGAGGGGGTTCGGACATTCAGTACTTC. Translating it yields CASSQDGGGGSDIQYF. The variable domain in full, with the rest retrieved from reference TRBV3-1 and TRBJ2-4, is DTAVSQTPKYLVTQMGNDKSIKCEQNLGHDTMYWYKQDSKKFLKIMFSYNNKELIINETVPNRFSPKSPDKAHLNLHINSLELGDSAVYFCASSQDGGGGSDIQYFGAGTRLSVL.

The rearrangement joins TRBV4-3 to TRBJ2-1; D is unclear. CDR3 length: 15 amino acids. CDR1 is LGHNA, CDR2 YSLEER, per germline. V was pared by 0 bases and J by 7 bases, with 13 bases between. The CDR3: CASSQDMHGGNEQFF. CDR3 sequence (DNA): TGCGCCAGCAGCCAAGATATGCACGGCGGAAATGAGCAGTTCTTC.

V usage is TRBV27 and J usage is TRBJ1-5; TRBD1 is a possible D gene (6 bases). The germline CDR1 and CDR2 sequences are MNHEY and SMNVEV (reference sequence). Trimming removed 8 bases at V and 2 bases at J, with 19 bases between. This CDR3 is 16 amino acids long. CDR3 sequence reads: CASRSLVAGGNQPQHF. The CDR3 nucleotides read TGTGCCAGCCGATCTCTCGTTGCAGGGGGCAATCAGCCCCAGCATTTT.

The J gene is TRBJ2-1, the V gene TRBV7-6; TRBD2 aligns across 7 bases. This CDR3 contains 14 residues. V gave up 1 base and J gave up 7 bases; unmatched junction bases: 4. Germline-derived CDR1 and CDR2 are SGHVS and FNYEAQ. The DNA of the CDR3 is TGTGCCAGCAGCTTAGGCGTGGGGGGGAATGAGCAGTTCTTC. This codes for CASSLGVGGNEQFF. Complete variable domain (other parts from reference TRBV7-6 and TRBJ2-1): GAGVSQSPRYKVTKRGQDVALRCDPISGHVSLYWYRQALGQGPEFLTYFNYEAQQDKSGLPNDRFSAERPEGSISTLTIQRTEQRDSAMYRCASSLGVGGNEQFFGPGTRLTVL.

CDR3 residues: CSGKGTQSQYF. CDR3 bases: TGCAGCGGGAAAGGGACTCAATCGCAGTATTTT. The gene calls are TRBV29-1 and TRBJ2-3, with a possible D match to TRBD2 (6 bases). This CDR3 has 11 amino acids. Germline assignment: CDR1 SQVTM and CDR2 ANQGSEA. V dropped 7 bases and J dropped 10 bases, with 15 bases sitting between them.

This sequence joins TRBV19 and TRBJ2-2; the D is unclear. Germline V gene lookup returns CDR1 LNHDA and CDR2 SQIVND (reference sequence). CDR3 length: 11 amino acids. The ends were cut back, 5 bases at V and 7 bases at J, with 5 bases in the middle. CDR3 nucleotides: TGTGCCAGTAGTGGTTTCGGGGAGCTGTTTTTT. It codes for CASSGFGELFF.

The J gene is TRBJ2-1, the V gene TRBV12-3 or TRBV12-4, with unresolved D. V was clipped by 4 bases and J by 7 bases, with 14 bases between them. The CDR3 has 14 amino acids. The DNA for the CDR3 is TGTGCCAGCAGTTATAGCCTCAATAATAATGAGCAGTTCTTC. Translation: CASSYSLNNNEQFF.

V gene TRBV27 combines with J gene TRBJ2-7, with D possibly being TRBD2 (5 bases). The germline V gene has CDR1 MNHEY and CDR2 SMNVEV (reference sequence). V lost 5 bases and J lost 3, with 23 bases in between. The CDR3 contains 17 residues. The CDR3 DNA reads as TGTGCCAGCAGTCCCCAGGTGCAAGTGGGGAGAGGCTACGAGCAGTACTTC. It specifies CASSPQVQVGRGYEQYF.

The rearrangement joins TRBV2 to TRBJ2-7; 7 bases agree with TRBD1. Germline assignment: CDR1 SNHLY and CDR2 FYNNEI. Unmatched junction bases numbered 5, after V lost 6 bases and J lost 0 bases. This CDR3 contains 14 residues. CDR3 nucleotides: TGTGCCAGCAGAGACAGGGTCTCCTCCTACGAGCAGTACTTC. This gives the protein CASRDRVSSYEQYF.

The V and J genes are TRBV7-2 and TRBJ2-3; TRBD2 aligns across 7 bases. CDR3 size: 18 residues. J lost 2 bases, V lost 1 base, and 12 bases had no gene match. Germline V gene data show CDR1 as SGHTA and CDR2 as FQGNSA. This chain's CDR3 is CASSLVDLDGRITDTQYF. For the CDR3, the DNA is TGTGCCAGCAGCTTAGTGGACCTTGACGGGAGGATCACAGATACGCAGTATTTT.

This clonotype was seen a few times. This sequence joins TRBV12-3 or TRBV12-4 and TRBJ1-3; D gene ambiguous. Trimming took off 8 bases at V and 0 bases at J, with 8 bases between the two ends. CDR3 length: 13 residues. CDR3 bases: TGTGCCAGCGCACGGGACTCTGGAAACACCATATATTTT. It codes for CASARDSGNTIYF.

This chain links TRBV28 with TRBJ2-4; D is perhaps TRBD2 (5 bases). V lost 1 base, J lost 6 bases, and 16 bases lay in between. The CDR3 extends over 16 amino acids. Germline V gene data show CDR1 as MDHEN and CDR2 as SYDVKM. In DNA, the CDR3 is TGTGCCAGCAGTTTATATTCGGGAACGCCCGGAAACATTCAGTACTTC. Encoded protein: CASSLYSGTPGNIQYF.

The V call is TRBV28, the J call TRBJ1-4, with 9 bases matching TRBD1. V was pared by 3 bases and J by 7 bases, with 3 bases of the junction left unmatched. CDR1 and CDR2 (germline): MDHEN, SYDVKM. This CDR3 comprises 14 residues. CDR3 protein: CASSFRDRAEKLFF. For the CDR3, the DNA is TGTGCCAGCAGTTTTCGGGACAGGGCTGAAAAACTGTTTTTT.

This clonotype was observed a handful of times. The chain recombines TRBV9 with TRBJ2-5; D perhaps matches TRBD2 (5 bases). CDR3 length equals 12 residues. The germline gives CDR1 SGDLS, CDR2 YYNGEE. V lost 2 bases and J lost 6, with 8 bases in between. DNA for the CDR3: TGTGCCAGCAGCGTGCCCGGGAAGACCCAGTACTTC. It yields the protein CASSVPGKTQYF.

The V call is TRBV7-2, the J call TRBJ1-2, with D hard to call. V was trimmed by 5 bases and J by 0 bases, leaving 10 bases between them. This CDR3 has 14 amino acids. From germline, CDR1 is SGHTA and CDR2 FQGNSA. The CDR3 reads CASSPQEANYGYTF. The CDR3 region has the DNA TGTGCCAGCAGCCCTCAGGAGGCTAACTATGGCTACACCTTC.

Notes on this clonotype: A much bigger clone sits one base away, suggesting this may be a read error. The rearrangement links TRBV7-2 to TRBJ2-7; D is unclear. CDR1 is SGHTA, CDR2 FQGNSA, per germline. V was clipped by 5 bases and J by 6 bases, with 20 bases between them. This CDR3 region has 15 residues. The CDR3 loop reads CASSGRHGNAAEQYF. CDR3 in DNA: TGTGCCAGCAGCGGGCGACATGGAAATGCGGCCGAGCAGTACTTC.

The rearrangement uses TRBV20-1 and TRBJ2-7; no definite D call. V was trimmed by 0 bases and J by 3 bases, leaving 15 bases between them. The CDR3 consists of 15 residues. Germline CDR1 is DFQATT and CDR2 is SNEGSKA (reference sequence). The CDR3 spells CSARDPIGKGYEQYF. The CDR3 coding sequence is TGCAGTGCTAGAGACCCAATAGGGAAAGGCTACGAGCAGTACTTC.

The rearrangement uses TRBV4-1 and TRBJ2-7, with 7 positions matching TRBD2. After removal of 1 base from V and 2 bases from J, the junction contained 5 bases not matched to a gene. This CDR3 contains 15 residues. Germline CDR1 MGHRA, CDR2 YSYEKL. CDR3 in amino acids: CASSQGLALAYEQYF. The CDR3 DNA follows: TGCGCCAGCAGCCAAGGACTAGCCCTCGCCTACGAGCAGTACTTC.

The chain carries TRBV20-1 and TRBJ2-4; 15 bases are shared with TRBD2. Trimming at V came to 6 bases and at J to 0 bases, leaving 6 bases not matched to a gene. The length of the CDR3 is 17 residues. Germline V gene lookup returns CDR1 DFQATT and CDR2 SNEGSKA (reference sequence). In nucleotides, the CDR3 is TGCAGTGCGGGGGGACTAGCGGGAGGACTAGCCAAAAACATTCAGTACTTC. Translating gives CSAGGLAGGLAKNIQYF.

The rearrangement uses TRBV5-1 and TRBJ2-7; D tentatively reads TRBD1 or TRBD2 (5 bases each). Germline CDR1 SGHRS, CDR2 YFSETQ. Trimming removed 3 bases at V and 7 bases at J, with 17 bases between. The CDR3 totals 14 residues. CDR3: CASSSWDGIREQYF. CDR3 nucleotide sequence: TGCGCCAGCAGCTCATGGGACGGTATACGAGAGCAGTACTTC.

Ten or more counts support this clonotype. The chain is built from TRBV12-3 or TRBV12-4 and TRBJ1-5, with D possibly matching TRBD1 (5 bases). The CDR3 length is 12 residues. Deletions cut 6 bases from V and 4 bases from J, with 7 bases between. This chain's CDR3 is CASRGGNQPQHF. CDR3 nucleotides: TGTGCCAGCAGGGGGGGAAATCAGCCCCAGCATTTT.

The V gene is TRBV25-1, the J gene TRBJ2-2; D is unresolved. The CDR3 runs to 15 residues. Trimming took 2 bases from V and 5 from J, leaving 12 bases between them. CDR1 is MGHDK and CDR2 is SYGVNS in the germline V gene. The CDR3 DNA reads as TGTGCCAGCAGTGAAGGTCAAGTGGGGACCGGGGAGCTGTTTTTT. It is translated as CASSEGQVGTGELFF.

This clonotype was recorded a few times. The V gene is TRBV11-2, the J gene TRBJ2-5; TRBD2 matches 8 bases. CDR3 size: 16 residues. CDR1 and CDR2 from the germline V gene are SGHAT and FQNNGV. Losses at the gene ends were 1 base for V and 1 base for J; bases not matched to a gene: 5. Here the CDR3 reads CASSLGASGFQETQYF. DNA of the CDR3: TGTGCCAGCAGCTTAGGGGCTAGCGGGTTCCAAGAGACCCAGTACTTC. The full variable domain, in which reference TRBV11-2 and TRBJ2-5 provide the parts outside the CDR3, is EAGVAQSPRYKIIEKRQSVAFWCNPISGHATLYWYQQILGQGPKLLIQFQNNGVVDDSQLPKDRFSAERLKGVDSTLKIQPAKLEDSAVYLCASSLGASGFQETQYFGPGTRLLVL.